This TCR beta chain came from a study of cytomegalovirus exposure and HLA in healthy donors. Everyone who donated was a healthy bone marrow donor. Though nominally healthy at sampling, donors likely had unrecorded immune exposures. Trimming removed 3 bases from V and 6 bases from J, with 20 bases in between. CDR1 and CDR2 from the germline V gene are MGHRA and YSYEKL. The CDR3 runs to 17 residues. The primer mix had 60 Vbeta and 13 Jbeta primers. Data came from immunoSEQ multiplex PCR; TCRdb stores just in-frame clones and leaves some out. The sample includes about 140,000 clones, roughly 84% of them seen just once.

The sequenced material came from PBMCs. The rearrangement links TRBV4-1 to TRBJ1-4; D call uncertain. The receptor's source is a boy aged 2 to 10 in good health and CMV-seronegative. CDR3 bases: TGCGCCAGCAGCCATGAAAGGTATTCCACTAAACATGAAAAACTGTTTTTT. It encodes CASSHERYSTKHEKLFF.